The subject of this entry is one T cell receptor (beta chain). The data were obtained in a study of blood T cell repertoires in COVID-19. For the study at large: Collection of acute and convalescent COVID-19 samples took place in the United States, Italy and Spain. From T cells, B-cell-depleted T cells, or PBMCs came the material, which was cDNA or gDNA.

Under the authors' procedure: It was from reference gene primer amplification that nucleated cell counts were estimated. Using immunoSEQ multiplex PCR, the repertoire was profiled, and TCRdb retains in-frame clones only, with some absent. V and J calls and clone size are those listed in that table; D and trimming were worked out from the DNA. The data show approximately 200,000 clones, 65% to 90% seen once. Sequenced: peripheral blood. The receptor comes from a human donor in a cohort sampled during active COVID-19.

In DNA form, the CDR3 reads TGTGCCAGCAGCCCCGGAGCGGGGTTCTACAATGAGCAGTTCTTC. Translating gives CASSPGAGFYNEQFF. V and J are TRBV9 and TRBJ2-1; 7 bases fit TRBD2. The CDR3 spans 15 residues. V gave up 4 bases and J gave up 3 bases; unmatched junction bases: 7. The germline gives CDR1 SGDLS, CDR2 YYNGEE.